Presented here are 6 T cell receptor beta chains from one specimen sequenced in a study of OX40 agonist ivuxolimab in advanced cancers. TCRdb's copy holds only in-frame clones and misses some; the assay was immunoSEQ multiplex PCR. The sample lists approximately 35,000 clones, approximately 89% occurring once. The specimen comprised CD4+ or CD8+ T cells sorted from blood, sampled in a trial of the OX40 agonist ivuxolimab. The receptors were sampled from an adult with an advanced solid tumor such as melanoma, head and neck, liver or kidney cancer.

In DNA, the CDR3 is TGTGCCAGCAGTTCAACCGGGGGGCGGGATGGCTACACCTTC. This codes for CASSSTGGRDGYTF. The rearrangement links TRBV27 to TRBJ1-2, with a weak D call TRBD1 (6 bases). The CDR3 extends over 14 amino acids. CDR1 is MNHEY and CDR2 is SMNVEV in the germline V gene (reference sequence). V gave up 4 bases and J gave up 6 bases, with 15 bases separating them.

This clone was recorded once. Here the CDR3 DNA reads TGTGCCAGCAGCGTAGTTCAAGCGGGGACTTCAGATACGCAGTATTTT. It is translated as CASSVVQAGTSDTQYF. The chain combines TRBV9 with TRBJ2-3; TRBD2 matches at 7 bases. The CDR3 sequence is 16 residues long. Germline values: CDR1 SGDLS, CDR2 YYNGEE. Trimming at V came to 0 bases and at J to 4 bases, leaving 8 bases not matched to a gene.

The chain carries TRBV6-5 and TRBJ2-1; no firm D call. There are 13 residues in the CDR3. V lost 0 bases and J lost 6, with 6 bases in between. Germline CDR1 and CDR2: MNHEY and SVGAGI. The CDR3, as DNA: TGTGCCAGCAGTTACTCGAGTCTCAATGAGCAGTTCTTC. Encoded protein: CASSYSSLNEQFF.

The chain combines TRBV19 with TRBJ2-2; TRBD1 matches 7 bases. The CDR3 consists of 18 residues. V lost 0 bases and J lost 5; bases outside the gene matches: 12. Germline CDR1 LNHDA, CDR2 SQIVND (reference sequence). Here the CDR3 reads CASSIEFFGGRGTGELFF. As DNA, the CDR3 is TGTGCCAGTAGTATAGAATTTTTTGGCGGCAGGGGGACCGGGGAGCTGTTTTTT.

The chain carries TRBV5-1 and TRBJ2-3, with D hard to call. The length of the CDR3 is 15 residues. Germline values: CDR1 SGHRS, CDR2 YFSETQ. V was cut by 2 bases and J by 2 bases, with 12 bases left in between. The CDR3 nucleotides read TGCGCCAGCAGCTTTATTAATGGGTACACAGATACGCAGTATTTT. Translating it yields CASSFINGYTDTQYF. The variable domain in full, with the rest retrieved from reference TRBV5-1 and TRBJ2-3, is KAGVTQTPRYLIKTRGQQVTLSCSPISGHRSVSWYQQTPGQGLQFLFEYFSETQRNKGNFPGRFSGRQFSNSRSEMNVSTLELGDSALYLCASSFINGYTDTQYFGPGTRLTVL.

The V gene is TRBV7-7, the J gene TRBJ2-5, with TRBD1 matching over 7 bases. CDR1 and CDR2 (germline): SSHAT, FNYEAQ (reference sequence). The CDR3 has 15 residues. Trimming cost V 3 bases and J 2 bases; bases outside gene matches: 6. CDR3 loop: CASSLRSGGQETQYF. The CDR3 nucleotides read TGTGCCAGCAGCTTGAGGTCAGGGGGTCAAGAGACCCAGTACTTC.